Listed below are T cell receptor beta chains from one sample, sequenced in a study of T cell changes during pregnancy in multiple sclerosis. Clones were sequenced by immunoSEQ multiplex PCR, and TCRdb holds only the in-frame ones, with some missing. Altogether tens of thousands of clones are present, around 92% being singletons, with the ten largest covering about 0.25%. Here the sequenced sample was CD4+ T cells from peripheral blood mononuclear cells, taken in the third trimester of pregnancy. The receptors were sampled from a female donor with multiple sclerosis, enrolled in a pregnancy study. Both conserved end residues are part of each CDR3. The D gene is left open where the match is weak.

CDR3 protein: CASSERLAGARARYNEQFF; D gene: TRBD2; V gene: TRBV5-1; CDR3 length: 19
CDR3 protein: CASSPPTSTEQYF; D gene: TRBD2; V gene: TRBV5-4; CDR3 length: 13
CDR3 protein: CASSLEQGFANGYTF; D gene: TRBD1; V gene: TRBV7-2; CDR3 length: 15
CDR3 protein: CAISQGINGYTF; D gene: -; V gene: TRBV10-3; CDR3 length: 12
CDR3 protein: CASSTDRSGNQPQHF; D gene: -; V gene: TRBV2; CDR3 length: 15
CDR3 protein: CAISGTGTSYEQYF; D gene: TRBD1; V gene: TRBV10-3; CDR3 length: 14
CDR3 protein: CASRWTGGSSYNEQFF; D gene: TRBD1; V gene: TRBV2; CDR3 length: 16
CDR3 protein: CACRRTGSSPLHF; D gene: TRBD1; V gene: TRBV30; CDR3 length: 13
CDR3 protein: CASSLARGQGYEQYF; D gene: TRBD1; V gene: TRBV11-2; CDR3 length: 15
CDR3 protein: CASSLAPGNEQFF; D gene: -; V gene: TRBV7-9; CDR3 length: 13
CDR3 protein: CASRKEVCEGAGASYEQYF; D gene: -; V gene: TRBV12-2; CDR3 length: 19
CDR3 protein: CASNILDRGYNQPQHF; D gene: TRBD1; V gene: TRBV28; CDR3 length: 16
CDR3 protein: CASSQSLGRYTF; D gene: -; V gene: TRBV6-5; CDR3 length: 12
CDR3 protein: CASSLVGGRSNTQYF; D gene: TRBD2; V gene: TRBV7-2; CDR3 length: 15
CDR3 protein: CASSLRTGSETQYF; D gene: TRBD1; V gene: TRBV28; CDR3 length: 14
CDR3 protein: CASSMGRAATGELFF; D gene: -; V gene: TRBV19; CDR3 length: 15
CDR3 protein: CASSLAVDRGYEQYF; D gene: TRBD1; V gene: TRBV7-2; CDR3 length: 15
CDR3 protein: CASSGTGQNSPLHF; D gene: TRBD1; V gene: TRBV4-1; CDR3 length: 14
CDR3 protein: CASSISGQSYGYTF; D gene: TRBD1; V gene: TRBV19; CDR3 length: 14
CDR3 protein: CASSRTGGRGEQFF; D gene: TRBD1; V gene: TRBV28; CDR3 length: 14
CDR3 protein: CASGEGGLQTEAFF; D gene: TRBD1; V gene: TRBV2; CDR3 length: 14
CDR3 protein: CAISQGSEQPQHF; D gene: -; V gene: TRBV10-3; CDR3 length: 13
CDR3 protein: CASSLGTITGYTF; D gene: -; V gene: TRBV5-4; CDR3 length: 13
CDR3 protein: CSVGGQAGQPQHF; D gene: TRBD1; V gene: TRBV29-1; CDR3 length: 13
CDR3 protein: CASSWQLEGTGELFF; D gene: -; V gene: TRBV6-1; CDR3 length: 15
CDR3 protein: CASSLLSGTTYNEQFF; D gene: -; V gene: TRBV7-7; CDR3 length: 16
CDR3 protein: CASSSKGTGRVMNTEAFF; D gene: TRBD1; V gene: TRBV2; CDR3 length: 18
CDR3 protein: CAISETGSDTQYF; D gene: -; V gene: TRBV10-3; CDR3 length: 13
CDR3 protein: CASSKLSGMGSPLHF; D gene: -; V gene: TRBV9; CDR3 length: 15
CDR3 protein: CASSVSGTGNEKLFF; D gene: TRBD1; V gene: TRBV2; CDR3 length: 15
CDR3 protein: CASSLDPGQGYNEQFF; D gene: TRBD1; V gene: TRBV7-2; CDR3 length: 16
CDR3 protein: CASSLGTTGGRYEQYF; D gene: TRBD1; V gene: TRBV28; CDR3 length: 16
CDR3 protein: CASSEPPGTGSSYEQYF; D gene: TRBD1; V gene: TRBV6-1; CDR3 length: 17
CDR3 protein: CASSPGLEGGNTIYF; D gene: -; V gene: TRBV18; CDR3 length: 15
CDR3 protein: CASRQGGYGYTF; D gene: -; V gene: TRBV2; CDR3 length: 12
CDR3 protein: CASSDGGTSTDTQYF; D gene: TRBD2; V gene: TRBV2; CDR3 length: 15
CDR3 protein: CASSFQITGQDALGYTF; D gene: TRBD1; V gene: TRBV28; CDR3 length: 17